The next 29 T cell receptor beta chains were all read from a single sample in a study of cytomegalovirus exposure and HLA in healthy donors. With 60 Vbeta and 13 Jbeta primers, the PCR was carried out. The assay was immunoSEQ multiplex PCR, and TCRdb's table has in-frame clones only and misses some. The sample records 220,000 or so clones, around four fifths being singletons. Sequenced material: PBMCs. Receptors were obtained from a male donor in good health and CMV-seronegative.

There are a few counts of this clone. This chain joins TRBV19 and TRBJ1-1; D is unclear. V lost 4 bases to trimming and J lost 7 bases, with 10 bases between them. Germline values: CDR1 LNHDA, CDR2 SQIVND (reference sequence). This CDR3 has 12 residues. DNA for the CDR3: TGTGCCAGTAGTAATACCGGGATTGAAGCTTTCTTT. As protein: CASSNTGIEAFF.

The chain joins TRBV5-1 to TRBJ2-3, with TRBD2 as a possible D gene (6 bases). This CDR3 has 14 residues. Germline values: CDR1 SGHRS, CDR2 YFSETQ. V was trimmed by 4 bases and J by 5 bases, leaving 14 bases between them. This CDR3 is CASSTDGGKDTQYF. CDR3 sequence (DNA): TGCGCCAGCAGCACGGACGGCGGGAAAGATACGCAGTATTTT.

V and J are TRBV18 and TRBJ1-1, with 8 bases fitting TRBD1. The CDR3 spans 14 residues. V lost 6 bases and J lost 4; bases outside the gene matches: 7. Germline CDR1 is KGHSH and CDR2 is LQKENI. The CDR3 spells CASSKDRVVTEAFF. The DNA of the CDR3 is TGTGCCAGCTCGAAGGACAGGGTGGTCACTGAAGCTTTCTTT.

The chain uses TRBV11-2 and TRBJ2-1; a possible D gene is TRBD2 (7 bases). Germline assignment: CDR1 SGHAT and CDR2 FQNNGV. The V end lost 5 bases, the J end lost 3 bases, and 14 bases lay between the germline ends. CDR3 length: 15 residues. The CDR3 nucleotides read TGTGCCAGCAGCAGGCGGGAGACAGGCTACAATGAGCAGTTCTTC. As protein: CASSRRETGYNEQFF.

The chain uses TRBV10-1 and TRBJ1-1, with TRBD1 identical over 9 bases. The CDR3 runs to 15 residues. The J segment lost 6 bases and the V segment lost 5 bases, leaving 10 bases of the junction unmatched. Germline V gene sequence: CDR1 WNHNN, CDR2 SYGVQD (reference sequence). CDR3 in amino acids: CASSNDRGSIPEAFF. CDR3 DNA: TGCGCCAGCAGTAATGACAGGGGGTCGATCCCTGAAGCTTTCTTT.

The CDR3 loop reads CASSLTGALTNEQYF. The CDR3 DNA reads TGTGCCAGCAGCTTAACAGGGGCATTGACGAACGAGCAGTACTTC. The chain has TRBV7-9 and TRBJ2-7; TRBD1 matches 7 bases. The germline V gene encodes CDR1 SEHNR and CDR2 FQNEAQ (reference sequence). The CDR3 loop spans 15 amino acids. V lost 2 bases, J lost 5 bases, and 9 bases stayed unmatched. The full variable domain, in which reference TRBV7-9 and TRBJ2-7 provide the parts outside the CDR3, is DTGVSQNPRHKITKRGQNVTFRCDPISEHNRLYWYRQTLGQGPEFLTYFQNEAQLEKSRLLSDRFSAERPKGSFSTLEIQRTEQGDSAMYLCASSLTGALTNEQYFGPGTRLTVT.

This chain connects TRBV19 to TRBJ2-1, with TRBD2 matching 8 bases. Germline values: CDR1 LNHDA, CDR2 SQIVND (reference sequence). J gave up 8 bases and V 4 bases, and 22 bases lay outside the gene matches. The CDR3 extends over 19 amino acids. CDR3 nucleotides: TGTGCCAGTAGTACCCAAACCGCGGGACTAGTCGGTGGTACGGATGAGCAGTTCTTC. Translation gives CASSTQTAGLVGGTDEQFF.

V and J are TRBV6-1 and TRBJ2-5; tentatively, D is TRBD2 (6 bases). CDR1 and CDR2 from the germline V gene are MNHNS and SASEGT. V shed 5 bases and J shed 1 base, with 14 bases lying between them. The CDR3 loop spans 15 amino acids. The CDR3 loop is CASSQRGTFQETQYF. The CDR3 DNA reads as TGTGCCAGCAGTCAGAGAGGGACTTTCCAAGAGACCCAGTACTTC.

This clone has only one observation. The genes are TRBV7-9 and TRBJ2-7; 9 positions match TRBD2. The length of the CDR3 is 17 residues. The V gene's germline CDR1 is SEHNR and CDR2 FQNEAQ (reference sequence). The V and J ends lost 4 bases and 0 bases, in that order; junction bases with no gene match: 10. CDR3 protein: CASSSARLAESSYEQYF. CDR3 DNA sequence: TGTGCCAGCAGCTCCGCCCGACTAGCGGAGAGCTCCTACGAGCAGTACTTC.

J is TRBJ1-2 and V is TRBV7-2, with unresolved D. With 3 bases removed from V and 6 bases from J, the gap between germline ends came to 11 bases. CDR1 is SGHTA and CDR2 is FQGNSA in the germline V gene. This CDR3 contains 13 residues. CDR3 sequence reads: CASSFGLTNGYTF. CDR3 bases: TGTGCCAGCAGCTTTGGTCTAACCAATGGCTACACCTTC.

On this clone itself: This same CDR3 is encoded by further DNA sequences in the sample. The V and J genes are TRBV19 and TRBJ2-7, with TRBD1 matching over 9 bases. The length of the CDR3 is 16 residues. V gave up 5 bases and J gave up 1 base; unmatched junction bases: 9. CDR1 and CDR2 (germline): LNHDA, SQIVND (reference sequence). The CDR3 DNA reads TGTGCCAGTAGTCCACTAGGGGGACAGGGATCCTACGAGCAGTACTTC. Translating gives CASSPLGGQGSYEQYF.

The CDR3 spells CASSYGQDGYTF. DNA of the CDR3: TGTGCCAGCAGTTACGGACAGGATGGCTACACCTTC. The chain couples TRBV21-1 to TRBJ1-2; the table assigns TRBD1, which was not confirmed against the DNA. TRBV21-1 constitutes a pseudogene. The CDR3 has 12 residues.

This clone was counted a few times. The rearrangement uses TRBV6-5 and TRBJ2-3, with D maybe TRBD2 (5 bases). Trimming shortened V by 5 bases and J by 1 base, and 10 bases separated the two germline ends. Germline-derived CDR1 and CDR2 are MNHEY and SVGAGI. This CDR3 spans 14 amino acids. The CDR3 DNA follows: TGTGCCAGCAGTGTGATGCGGGGCACAGATACGCAGTATTTT. The encoded protein is CASSVMRGTDTQYF.

This rearrangement joins TRBV6-6 to TRBJ1-2; 7 bases agree with TRBD1. V was clipped by 6 bases and J by 6 bases; unmatched bases: 10. The CDR3 contains 14 residues. CDR1 MNHNY and CDR2 SVGAGI come from the germline V gene (reference sequence). CDR3 protein: CASSPGQESDGYTF. The DNA for the CDR3 is TGTGCCAGCAGCCCCGGACAGGAGTCAGATGGCTACACCTTC.

V and J are TRBV6-1 and TRBJ2-5, with 9 bases aligning to TRBD1. V lost 6 bases to trimming and J lost 1 base; unmatched junction nucleotides: 6. The CDR3 totals 15 residues. Germline V gives CDR1 MNHNS, CDR2 SASEGT. CDR3 sequence reads: CASRQTGGVQETQYF. The CDR3 nucleotides read TGTGCCAGCAGGCAAACAGGGGGCGTCCAAGAGACCCAGTACTTC.

The chain recombines TRBV5-4 with TRBJ2-2, with a possible D match to TRBD1 (6 bases). V gave up 3 bases and J gave up 1 base, with 10 bases separating them. Germline loops: CDR1 SGHNT, CDR2 YYREEE (reference sequence). The CDR3 has 15 residues. For the CDR3, the DNA is TGTGCCAGCAGCTCACAGGGTCGGAACACCGGGGAGCTGTTTTTT. Its protein is CASSSQGRNTGELFF.

This chain connects TRBV14 to TRBJ2-4, with a tentative D call TRBD1 (5 bases). The germline V gene has CDR1 SGHDN and CDR2 FVKESK. V was shortened by 1 base and J by 0 bases, with 19 bases between the two germline ends. The CDR3 runs 19 residues. Written as DNA, the CDR3 is TGTGCCAGCAGCCAAGGCAGACGACAGACCTCACTAGCCAAAAACATTCAGTACTTC. Protein product: CASSQGRRQTSLAKNIQYF.

The chain has TRBV7-2 and TRBJ2-1; the match to TRBD2 covers 11 bases. The CDR3 is 15 residues long. CDR1 and CDR2 (germline): SGHTA, FQGNSA. J lost 7 bases, V lost 3 bases, and 5 bases had no gene match. The DNA of the CDR3 is TGTGCCAGCAGCTTTGCGCTAGCGGGAGGTAATGAGCAGTTCTTC. As protein: CASSFALAGGNEQFF.

This clone was observed once. The chain is built from TRBV4-1 and TRBJ2-1; 12 bases are shared with TRBD2. Germline assignment: CDR1 MGHRA and CDR2 YSYEKL. J was trimmed by 7 bases and V by 8 bases; bases with no gene match: 3. CDR3 length: 13 amino acids. The CDR3 nucleotides read TGCGCCAGCGGACTAGCGGGATCGAATGAGCAGTTCTTC. It specifies CASGLAGSNEQFF.

The genes are TRBV7-3 and TRBJ2-1; no reliable D call. CDR1 and CDR2 (germline): SGHTA, FQGTGA. The CDR3 loop spans 15 amino acids. V lost 1 base to trimming and J lost 0 bases, with 7 bases between them. CDR3 DNA: TGTGCCAGCAGCTTAATGAAGAGCTCCTACAATGAGCAGTTCTTC. It encodes CASSLMKSSYNEQFF.

The chain combines TRBV5-6 with TRBJ1-2; 7 positions agree with TRBD1. Germline-derived CDR1 and CDR2 are SGHDT and YYEEEE. The V segment lost 5 bases and the J segment 8 bases; nucleotides outside the gene matches: 9. This CDR3 is 13 amino acids long. CDR3: CASSIDRAQGYTF. CDR3 bases: TGTGCCAGCAGTATAGACAGGGCGCAGGGCTACACCTTC.

The J gene is TRBJ2-1, the V gene TRBV28; D is perhaps TRBD2 (6 bases). Germline-derived CDR1 and CDR2 are MDHEN and SYDVKM. This CDR3 contains 15 residues. Trimming cost V 5 bases and J 0 bases, with 11 bases left between them. CDR3 bases: TGTGCCAGCAGTGCTGGGGGGAGCTCCTACAATGAGCAGTTCTTC. It specifies CASSAGGSSYNEQFF.

This clone was observed a handful of times. V is TRBV7-9 and J is TRBJ2-1, with 8 bases aligning to TRBD2. CDR3 length equals 15 residues. Trimming at V came to 2 bases and at J to 7 bases, leaving 7 bases not matched to a gene. The germline V gene encodes CDR1 SEHNR and CDR2 FQNEAQ (reference sequence). The CDR3 bases are TGTGCCAGCAGCTTAATATCGGGAGGGGGAAATGAGCAGTTCTTC. Its protein is CASSLISGGGNEQFF. The full variable domain, in which reference TRBV7-9 and TRBJ2-1 provide the parts outside the CDR3, is DTGVSQNPRHKITKRGQNVTFRCDPISEHNRLYWYRQTLGQGPEFLTYFQNEAQLEKSRLLSDRFSAERPKGSFSTLEIQRTEQGDSAMYLCASSLISGGGNEQFFGPGTRLTVL.

The V gene is TRBV5-6, the J gene TRBJ2-3; 10 positions agree with TRBD2. The length of the CDR3 is 15 residues. Losses at the gene ends were 6 bases for V and 4 bases for J; bases not matched to a gene: 8. The V gene's germline CDR1 is SGHDT and CDR2 YYEEEE. In nucleotides, the CDR3 is TGTGCCAGCACCCTCGGAGCGGGAGGGGCAGATACGCAGTATTTT. Its translation: CASTLGAGGADTQYF.

The V and J genes are TRBV27 and TRBJ1-5, with D possibly matching TRBD1 (5 bases). Germline V gene sequence: CDR1 MNHEY, CDR2 SMNVEV (reference sequence). The CDR3 contains 16 residues. V lost 1 base and J 2 bases, leaving 12 bases between the germline ends. The CDR3 nucleotides are TGTGCCAGCAGTTTATTAGGGGTGGTGGGCAATCAGCCCCAGCATTTT. As protein: CASSLLGVVGNQPQHF.

The chain links TRBV2 to TRBJ1-3, with unresolved D. The CDR3 totals 16 residues. Germline V gives CDR1 SNHLY, CDR2 FYNNEI. Trimming pared 4 bases from V and 0 bases from J, leaving 13 bases between. CDR3 bases: TGTGCCAGCAGTGGACGTAACAGAAACTCTGGAAACACCATATATTTT. Its translation is CASSGRNRNSGNTIYF. The complete variable domain, with remaining parts taken from reference TRBV2 and TRBJ1-3, reads EPEVTQTPSHQVTQMGQEVILRCVPISNHLYFYWYRQILGQKVEFLVSFYNNEISEKSEIFDDQFSVERPDGSNFTLKIRSTKLEDSAMYFCASSGRNRNSGNTIYFGEGSWLTVV.

This clone was seen more than once but under ten times. J is TRBJ2-1 and V is TRBV4-1; 7 bases agree with TRBD2. This CDR3 contains 14 residues. Germline V gene data show CDR1 as MGHRA and CDR2 as YSYEKL. Unmatched junction bases numbered 6, after V lost 5 bases and J lost 5 bases. Here the CDR3 DNA reads TGCGCCAGCAGCACACCTACTAGCGACAATGAGCAGTTCTTC. It codes for CASSTPTSDNEQFF.

This chain links TRBV6-1 with TRBJ2-1; maybe TRBD2 (6 bases). The CDR3 totals 13 residues. Germline V gene sequence: CDR1 MNHNS, CDR2 SASEGT. Trimming took off 6 bases at V and 6 bases at J, with 12 bases between the two ends. CDR3 nucleotide sequence: TGTGCCAGCAGGAGGGCCGGGAGCAATGAGCAGTTCTTC. This translates into CASRRAGSNEQFF.

CDR3 in DNA: TGTGCCAGCACCCCAGAAAAGCGGGATTCTTCCTACGAGCAGTACTTC. It translates to CASTPEKRDSSYEQYF. The genes are TRBV7-9 and TRBJ2-7; 7 bases are shared with TRBD2. V lost 7 bases and J lost 1; bases outside the gene matches: 13. The germline gives CDR1 SEHNR, CDR2 FQNEAQ (reference sequence). The CDR3 extends over 16 amino acids.